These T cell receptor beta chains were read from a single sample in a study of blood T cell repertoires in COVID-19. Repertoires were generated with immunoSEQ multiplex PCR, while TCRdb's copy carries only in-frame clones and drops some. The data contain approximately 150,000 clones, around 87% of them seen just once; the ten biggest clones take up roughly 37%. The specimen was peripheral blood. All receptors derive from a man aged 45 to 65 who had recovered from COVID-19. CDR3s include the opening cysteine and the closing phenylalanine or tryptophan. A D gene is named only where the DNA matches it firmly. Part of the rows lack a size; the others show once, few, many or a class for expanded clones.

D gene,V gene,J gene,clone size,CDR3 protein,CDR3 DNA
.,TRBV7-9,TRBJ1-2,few,CASSLEAAGRGYGYTF,TGTGCCAGCAGCTTGGAGGCCGCGGGCAGGGGCTATGGCTACACCTTC
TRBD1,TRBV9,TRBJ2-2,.,CASSPRDRGGELFF,TGTGCCAGCAGCCCCCGGGACAGGGGCGGGGAGCTGTTTTTT
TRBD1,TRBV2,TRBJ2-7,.,CASTLEGTDSYEQYF,TGTGCCAGCACCCTAGAGGGGACAGACTCCTACGAGCAGTACTTC
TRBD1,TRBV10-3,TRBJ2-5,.,CASAGTEETQYF,TGTGCCAGCGCCGGGACAGAAGAGACCCAGTACTTC
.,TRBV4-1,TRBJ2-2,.,CASRGTTGRTGELFF,TGCGCCAGCAGGGGGACAACTGGGAGAACCGGGGAGCTGTTTTTT
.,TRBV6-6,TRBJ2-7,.,CASSSTYTSSYEQYF,TGTGCCAGCAGTTCCACCTATACGAGCTCCTACGAGCAGTACTTC
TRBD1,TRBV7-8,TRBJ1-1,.,CASSPRTGTMNTEAFF,TGTGCCAGCAGCCCCCGGACAGGTACTATGAACACTGAAGCTTTCTTT
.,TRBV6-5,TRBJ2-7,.,CASLDGVGDEQYF,TGTGCCAGCCTGGACGGCGTCGGGGACGAGCAGTACTTC
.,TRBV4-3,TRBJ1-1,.,CASSQEPPGHQPNTEAFF,TGCGCCAGCAGCCAAGAGCCCCCGGGACATCAACCGAACACTGAAGCTTTCTTT
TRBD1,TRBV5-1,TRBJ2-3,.,CASSYRTGDTQYF,TGCGCCAGCAGCTACCGGACAGGGGATACGCAGTATTTT
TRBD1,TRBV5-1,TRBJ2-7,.,CASSLEQGGDEQYF,TGCGCCAGCAGCTTGGAACAGGGGGGAGACGAGCAGTACTTC
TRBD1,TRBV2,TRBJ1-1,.,CASTTGENTEAFF,TGTGCCAGTACGACAGGGGAGAACACTGAAGCTTTCTTT
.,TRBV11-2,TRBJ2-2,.,CASSLVWTENTGELFF,TGTGCCAGCAGCTTAGTGTGGACAGAGAACACCGGGGAGCTGTTTTTT
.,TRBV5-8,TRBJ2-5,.,CASSLGRAGGSSQYF,TGTGCCAGCAGCTTGGGGCGGGCAGGAGGATCGTCCCAGTACTTC
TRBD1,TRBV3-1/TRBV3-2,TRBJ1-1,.,CASSQDYRGTEAFF,TGTGCCAGCAGCCAAGACTACAGGGGCACTGAAGCTTTCTTT
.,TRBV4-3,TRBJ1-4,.,CASSQESRRGAANEKLFF,TGCGCCAGCAGCCAAGAGTCTCGGAGGGGTGCAGCTAATGAAAAACTGTTTTTT
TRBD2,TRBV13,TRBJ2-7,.,CASSLGPSQRGGYEQYF,TGTGCCAGCAGCTTAGGCCCTTCCCAGCGGGGGGGCTACGAGCAGTACTTC
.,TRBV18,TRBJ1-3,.,CASSSTTGSGNTIYF,TGTGCCAGCTCATCCACGACAGGCTCTGGAAACACCATATATTTT
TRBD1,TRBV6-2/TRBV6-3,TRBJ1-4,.,CASSDGGGTNEKLFF,TGTGCCAGCAGTGACGGAGGGGGCACTAATGAAAAACTGTTTTTT
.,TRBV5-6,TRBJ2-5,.,CASSPGSRTPETQYF,TGTGCCAGCAGCCCGGGGAGTCGAACTCCAGAGACCCAGTACTTC